One sample yielded the 11 T cell receptor beta chains listed below, sequenced in a study of beta chain features in type 1 diabetes. Findings of the study overall: For Type 1 diabetes patients, all four CD4+ subsets carried TCRB CDR3s that were moderately but significantly shorter.

No antigen has been identified for these receptors. Isolated RNA was reverse transcribed in full, so expressed TCRB transcripts were sequenced. Only in-frame clones appear in the TCRdb table, and some are missing; sequencing was by immunoSEQ multiplex PCR. The sample lists fewer than 55,000 clones, roughly 39% seen once, with about 1.5% in the top ten. What was sequenced was Tregs from blood. The source is a young man with type 1 diabetes.

In its sample, this clone was seen a few times. The chain employs TRBV10-3 and TRBJ2-1; TRBD2 matches 8 bases. With V trimmed by 4 bases and J by 8 bases, 7 bases remained unmatched. The CDR3 contains 14 residues. Germline V gene sequence: CDR1 ENHRY, CDR2 SYGVKD. For the CDR3, the DNA is TGTGCCATCAGTGGGCCAGCGGGAGTGTATGAGCAGTTCTTC. This translates into CAISGPAGVYEQFF.

The rearrangement uses TRBV27 and TRBJ1-5; 8 bases line up with TRBD1. The CDR3 extends over 14 amino acids. V lost 3 bases to trimming and J lost 5 bases; unmatched junction nucleotides: 3. CDR1 and CDR2 from the germline V gene are MNHEY and SMNVEV (reference sequence). The CDR3 spells CASSFLGQDQPQHF. The CDR3 DNA sequence: TGTGCCAGCAGTTTTTTGGGACAGGATCAGCCCCAGCATTTT.

This clone was counted a few times. The chain joins TRBV4-2 to TRBJ1-5, with D possibly being TRBD1 (5 bases). Per the germline V gene, CDR1 is LGHNA and CDR2 is YNFKEQ. The CDR3 consists of 16 residues. V was clipped by 0 bases and J by 3 bases, with 12 bases between them. CDR3 region: CASSQEGGAYNQPQHF. The CDR3 DNA reads as TGTGCCAGCAGCCAAGAGGGAGGGGCGTACAATCAGCCCCAGCATTTT.

The V call is TRBV14, the J call TRBJ1-2; 8 nucleotides align to TRBD1. The CDR3 consists of 15 residues. Germline CDR1 reads SGHDN; CDR2 reads FVKESK. The ends lost 4 bases at V and 4 bases at J; junction bases unmatched: 8. The CDR3: CASSPGTGSFYGYTF. The CDR3 coding sequence is TGTGCCAGCAGCCCGGGGACAGGATCGTTCTATGGCTACACCTTC.

This chain joins TRBV19 and TRBJ2-1; a weak D match, TRBD2 (6 bases). Between the trimmed V and J ends, which lost 0 bases and 10 bases, there was a span of 13 bases. CDR3 length: 14 residues. Germline V gives CDR1 LNHDA, CDR2 SQIVND (reference sequence). This CDR3 is CASSIDPLAGEQFF. CDR3 bases: TGTGCCAGTAGTATAGATCCCCTGGCGGGAGAGCAGTTCTTC.

The chain is built from TRBV29-1 and TRBJ2-4; TRBD1 aligns across 8 bases. The germline gives CDR1 SQVTM, CDR2 ANQGSEA. With 4 bases clipped from V and 5 bases from J, the junction kept 10 bases outside the gene matches. This CDR3 is 15 amino acids long. The chain's CDR3 is CSVAGDRRQENIQYF. Written as DNA, the CDR3 is TGCAGCGTTGCGGGGGACAGGAGACAGGAAAACATTCAGTACTTC.

This clone showed up just a few times. The J gene is TRBJ2-7, the V gene TRBV14; a possible D gene is TRBD1 (6 bases). Germline values: CDR1 SGHDN, CDR2 FVKESK. Trimming removed 3 bases from V and 3 bases from J, with 15 bases in between. This CDR3 is 15 amino acids long. CDR3 sequence (DNA): TGTGCCAGCAGCCACTCAACAGGGTTTAGCTACGAGCAGTACTTC. Encoded protein: CASSHSTGFSYEQYF. The full variable domain, rest sourced from reference TRBV14 and TRBJ2-7, is EAGVTQFPSHSVIEKGQTVTLRCDPISGHDNLYWYRRVMGKEIKFLLHFVKESKQDESGMPNNRFLAERTGGTYSTLKVQPAELEDSGVYFCASSHSTGFSYEQYFGPGTRLTVT.

This clone was picked up a small number of times. The chain joins TRBV30 to TRBJ1-5, with D maybe TRBD1 (5 bases). There are 14 residues in the CDR3. V lost 3 bases, J lost 4 bases, and 13 bases lay in between. In germline, CDR1 is GTSNPN, CDR2 SVGIG (reference sequence). In nucleotides, the CDR3 is TGTGCCTGGAGCCCGGCAGGGAGGAATCAGCCCCAGCATTTT. Its protein product is CAWSPAGRNQPQHF.

The V gene is TRBV6-1, the J gene TRBJ2-3, with 10 nucleotides matching TRBD1. The J segment lost 6 bases and the V segment lost 5 bases, leaving 2 bases of the junction unmatched. CDR3 length: 13 amino acids. Germline V gives CDR1 MNHNS, CDR2 SASEGT. The CDR3 sequence: CASSPDRGDTQYF. CDR3 DNA sequence: TGTGCCAGCAGTCCGGACAGGGGGGATACGCAGTATTTT.

The chain is built from TRBV14 and TRBJ1-2, with a tentative D call TRBD1 (5 bases). CDR1 and CDR2 from the germline V gene are SGHDN and FVKESK. This CDR3 is built from 15 residues. Trimming removed 0 bases at V and 4 bases at J, with 12 bases between. DNA for the CDR3: TGTGCCAGCAGCCAAGAAAATCGGGGGTTCTATGGCTACACCTTC. Amino acid sequence: CASSQENRGFYGYTF.

The V gene is TRBV2, the J gene TRBJ2-3, with TRBD2 matching over 10 bases. There are 15 residues in the CDR3. Germline V gives CDR1 SNHLY, CDR2 FYNNEI. The V and J ends lost 6 bases and 2 bases, in that order; junction bases with no gene match: 5. The CDR3 spells CASRLGLATTDTQYF. The CDR3 nucleotides are TGTGCCAGCAGGCTGGGACTAGCGACCACAGATACGCAGTATTTT.